The 17 T cell receptor beta chains given below trace back to one sample, sequenced in a study of blood T cells in healthy people across ages. With a J-beta primer mix and a sample-barcoded 5' primer, a second PCR ran 7 to 11 cycles. Each CDR3 protein is one row after TCRdb ran MiXCR on the 5' RACE reads. The sample has some 1.6 million distinct CDR3 sequences, 30% to 35% seen once; the top ten hold 11%. The sequencing input was blood. The source is a woman in her 30s in good health.

In this sample, this clonotype turned up a few times. The chain is built from TRBV6-1 and TRBJ2-7; weak D call: TRBD2 (6 bases). The CDR3 sequence is 17 residues long. V was pared by 3 bases and J by 0 bases, with 18 bases between. Germline CDR1 MNHNS, CDR2 SASEGT. The CDR3 sequence is CASSEGHGRSSSYEQYF. CDR3 nucleotide sequence: TGTGCCAGCAGTGAGGGCCACGGGAGATCGAGCTCCTACGAGCAGTACTTC.

V is TRBV12-3 or TRBV12-4 and J is TRBJ2-1; TRBD2 might be the D (6 bases). V was trimmed by 7 bases and J by 10 bases, leaving 17 bases between them. The CDR3 length is 13 residues. The CDR3 is CASTGDLHREQFF. CDR3 bases: TGTGCCAGCACCGGGGACTTGCACCGCGAGCAGTTCTTC.

Turning to this clonotype: The junction differs from germline at one of its ends, possibly a read error. The gene calls are TRBV29-1 and TRBJ2-7; unclear D gene. Germline CDR1 and CDR2: SQVTM and ANQGSEA. This CDR3 has 11 residues. This chain's CDR3 is CSVLVSCEQYF. Here the CDR3 DNA reads TGCAGCGTTTTGGTTTCCTGCGAGCAGTACTTC.

The chain employs TRBV12-3 or TRBV12-4 and TRBJ2-7; D is uncertain. Trimming left V 3 bases short and J 3 bases short, with 9 bases between. The CDR3 is 13 residues long. CDR3 nucleotide sequence: TGTGCCAGCAGTTTTGACCCTAACTACGAGCAGTACTTC. This codes for CASSFDPNYEQYF.

The CDR3 sequence is CASRFGTSGNGEQFF. CDR3 DNA sequence: TGTGCCAGCAGGTTCGGGACTAGCGGGAATGGGGAGCAGTTCTTC. This chain links TRBV27 with TRBJ2-1; 13 bases are a match to TRBD2. Germline CDR1 is MNHEY and CDR2 is SMNVEV (reference sequence). Trimming took 6 bases from V and 10 from J; bases not matched to a gene: 9. CDR3 size: 15 residues.

This clonotype was seen a handful of times. The chain employs TRBV4-1 and TRBJ1-4; TRBD1 agrees at 12 bases. The CDR3 loop spans 16 amino acids. CDR1 and CDR2 from the germline V gene are MGHRA and YSYEKL. With V trimmed by 3 bases and J by 8 bases, 7 bases remained unmatched. CDR3 loop: CASSQGTGGADEKLFF. Written as DNA, the CDR3 is TGCGCCAGCAGCCAGGGGACAGGGGGCGCTGACGAAAAACTGTTTTTT.

The chain combines TRBV20-1 with TRBJ2-7; 15 bases align to TRBD2. The CDR3 runs 16 residues. Germline-derived CDR1 and CDR2 are DFQATT and SNEGSKA (reference sequence). V was pared by 4 bases and J by 4 bases, with 8 bases of the junction left unmatched. CDR3 sequence: CSAIIRTSGRAYEQYF. CDR3 bases: TGCAGTGCTATAATAAGGACTAGCGGGAGGGCGTACGAGCAGTACTTC.

This clonotype was recorded a few times. The V and J genes are TRBV10-3 and TRBJ2-3; D could derive from TRBD1 or TRBD2 (5 bases each). Trimming stripped 7 bases from V and 5 bases from J, with 13 bases between. This CDR3 comprises 13 residues. Germline loops: CDR1 ENHRY, CDR2 SYGVKD. The CDR3 coding sequence is TGTGCCATCAAAGGGACGGGTGTAGATACGCAGTATTTT. Amino acid sequence: CAIKGTGVDTQYF.

The chain links TRBV6-1 to TRBJ2-3, with D unresolved. V was pared by 5 bases and J by 2 bases, with 8 bases between. The CDR3 spans 13 residues. Germline-derived CDR1 and CDR2 are MNHNS and SASEGT. The CDR3 DNA follows: TGTGCCAGCAGTTTAACCTACACAGATACGCAGTATTTT. This translates into CASSLTYTDTQYF.

The chain combines TRBV6-1 with TRBJ1-5, with a tentative D call TRBD1 (6 bases). The CDR3 length is 15 residues. Trimming stripped 2 bases from V and 3 bases from J, with 11 bases between. Germline V gives CDR1 MNHNS, CDR2 SASEGT. The chain's CDR3 is CASSERRGANQPQHF. CDR3 DNA sequence: TGTGCCAGCAGTGAAAGAAGGGGGGCCAATCAGCCCCAGCATTTT.

The genes are TRBV9 and TRBJ2-1, with TRBD2 identical over 9 bases. The length of the CDR3 is 15 residues. The V gene's germline CDR1 is SGDLS and CDR2 YYNGEE. With V trimmed by 4 bases and J by 6 bases, 8 bases remained unmatched. CDR3: CASSNSGGEGNEQFF. In nucleotides, the CDR3 is TGTGCCAGCAGCAATAGCGGGGGCGAGGGCAATGAGCAGTTCTTC.

This clonotype was detected a few times. V usage is TRBV5-1 and J usage is TRBJ2-7, with 8 bases aligning to TRBD1. Germline V gene sequence: CDR1 SGHRS, CDR2 YFSETQ. J lost 3 bases, V lost 2 bases, and 7 bases had no gene match. The length of the CDR3 is 15 residues. CDR3 region: CASSFNPGQVYEQYF. In nucleotides, the CDR3 is TGCGCCAGCAGCTTCAATCCGGGACAGGTCTACGAGCAGTACTTC.

V is TRBV12-3 or TRBV12-4 and J is TRBJ2-5; 7 nucleotides line up with TRBD2. This CDR3 is built from 15 residues. Trimming took 4 bases from V and 5 from J; bases not matched to a gene: 10. The CDR3 nucleotides are TGTGCCAGCAGTTGGGCTAGCGGTTGGGGGGAGACCCAGTACTTC. This encodes CASSWASGWGETQYF.

The chain couples TRBV6-5 to TRBJ2-3; 7 positions agree with TRBD1. The CDR3 is 15 residues long. V shed 7 bases, J shed 1 base, and the junction held 8 bases outside the gene matches. Germline lookup yields CDR1 MNHEY and CDR2 SVGAGI. The DNA for the CDR3 is TGTGCCAGCACCCGACAGGGTGCTGGCACAGATACGCAGTATTTT. Translating gives CASTRQGAGTDTQYF.

The chain uses TRBV5-5 and TRBJ1-2; D is unresolved. The CDR3 covers 14 residues. CDR1 is SGHKS, CDR2 YYEKEE, per germline (reference sequence). Between the trimmed V and J ends, which lost 0 bases and 7 bases, there was a span of 13 bases. The CDR3 loop reads CASSLEGPGCGYTF. CDR3 bases: TGTGCCAGCAGCTTGGAAGGCCCGGGGTGTGGCTACACCTTC.

The chain links TRBV7-2 to TRBJ2-5; unclear D gene. The length of the CDR3 is 12 residues. V lost 6 bases and J 5 bases, leaving 10 bases between the germline ends. The germline V gene has CDR1 SGHTA and CDR2 FQGNSA. The CDR3 spells CASRRVGETQYF. The CDR3 nucleotides are TGTGCCAGCAGGCGCGTGGGTGAGACCCAGTACTTC. Complete variable domain (other parts from reference TRBV7-2 and TRBJ2-5): GAGVSQSPSNKVTEKGKDVELRCDPISGHTALYWYRQSLGQGLEFLIYFQGNSAPDKSGLPSDRFSAERTGGSVSTLTIQRTQQEDSAVYLCASRRVGETQYFGPGTRLLVL.

The J gene is TRBJ2-1, the V gene TRBV7-3; D remains unclear. The germline V gene encodes CDR1 SGHTA and CDR2 FQGTGA. The CDR3 runs 15 residues. V was shortened by 2 bases and J by 0 bases, with 8 bases between the two germline ends. The DNA for the CDR3 is TGTGCCAGCAGCTTATCGTCCGTCTCCTACAATGAGCAGTTCTTC. This encodes CASSLSSVSYNEQFF. Variable domain in full (rest from reference TRBV7-3 and TRBJ2-1): GAGVSQTPSNKVTEKGKYVELRCDPISGHTALYWYRQSLGQGPEFLIYFQGTGAADDSGLPNDRFFAVRPEGSVSTLKIQRTERGDSAVYLCASSLSSVSYNEQFFGPGTRLTVL.